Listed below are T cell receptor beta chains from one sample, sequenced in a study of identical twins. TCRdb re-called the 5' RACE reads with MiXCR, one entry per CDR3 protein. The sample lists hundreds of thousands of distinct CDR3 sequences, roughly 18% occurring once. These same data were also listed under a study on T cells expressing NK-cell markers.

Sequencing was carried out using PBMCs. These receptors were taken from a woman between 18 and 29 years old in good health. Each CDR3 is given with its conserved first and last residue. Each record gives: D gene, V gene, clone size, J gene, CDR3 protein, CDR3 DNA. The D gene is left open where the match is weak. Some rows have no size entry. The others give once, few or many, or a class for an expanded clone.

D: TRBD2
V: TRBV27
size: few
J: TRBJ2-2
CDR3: CASGLAGGPPGELFF
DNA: TGTGCCAGCGGTTTAGCGGGAGGGCCACCCGGGGAGCTGTTTTTT

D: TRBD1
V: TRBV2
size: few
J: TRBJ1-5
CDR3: CASSGRGQGDQPQHF
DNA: TGTGCCAGCAGTGGGCGTGGACAGGGTGATCAGCCCCAGCATTTT

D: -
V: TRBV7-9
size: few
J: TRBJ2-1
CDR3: CASSLAGVLEQFF
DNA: TGTGCCAGCAGCTTAGCGGGAGTGCTTGAGCAGTTCTTC

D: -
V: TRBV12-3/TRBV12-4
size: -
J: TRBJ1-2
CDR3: CASLTDNYGYTF
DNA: TGTGCCAGCCTGACAGACAACTATGGCTACACCTTC

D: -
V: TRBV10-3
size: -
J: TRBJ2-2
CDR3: CAIRRNTGELFF
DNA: TGTGCCATCAGGCGAAACACCGGGGAGCTGTTTTTT

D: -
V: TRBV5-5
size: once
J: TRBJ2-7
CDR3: CASSLAGGGYYEQYF
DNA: TGTGCCAGCAGCTTGGCCGGCGGCGGGTACTACGAGCAGTACTTC

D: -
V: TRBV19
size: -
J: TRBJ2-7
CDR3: CASSITGGKGAYEQYF
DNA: TGTGCCAGTAGTATAACAGGCGGGAAAGGGGCCTACGAGCAGTACTTC

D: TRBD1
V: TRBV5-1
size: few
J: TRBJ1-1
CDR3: CASSFGQGRTEAFF
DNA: TGCGCCAGCAGCTTCGGACAGGGACGCACTGAAGCTTTCTTT

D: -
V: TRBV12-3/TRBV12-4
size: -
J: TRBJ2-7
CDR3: CASRLYYEQYF
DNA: TGTGCCAGCAGGCTTTACTACGAGCAGTACTTC

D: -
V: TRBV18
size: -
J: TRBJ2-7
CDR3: CASSPLGGQVYEQYF
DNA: TGTGCCAGCTCACCACTGGGAGGACAAGTCTACGAGCAGTACTTC

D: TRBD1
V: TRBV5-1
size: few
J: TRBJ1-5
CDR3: CASSPQTGRNQPQHF
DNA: TGCGCCAGCAGCCCGCAGACAGGGAGAAATCAGCCCCAGCATTTT

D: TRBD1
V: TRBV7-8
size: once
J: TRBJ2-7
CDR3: CASSSRGTGVAYEQYF
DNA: TGTGCCAGCAGCTCCCGGGGGACAGGCGTAGCCTACGAGCAGTACTTC

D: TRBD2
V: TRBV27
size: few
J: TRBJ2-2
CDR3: CASSTSGKYTGELFF
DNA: TGTGCCAGCAGTACTAGCGGGAAATACACCGGGGAGCTGTTTTTT

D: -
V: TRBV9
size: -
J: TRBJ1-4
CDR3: CASSLGSQDEKLFF
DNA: TGTGCCAGCAGCCTAGGCAGTCAGGATGAAAAACTGTTTTTT

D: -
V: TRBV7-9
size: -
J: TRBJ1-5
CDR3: CASSWASGAEGPQHF
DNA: TGTGCCAGCAGCTGGGCCTCCGGGGCGGAGGGGCCCCAGCATTTT

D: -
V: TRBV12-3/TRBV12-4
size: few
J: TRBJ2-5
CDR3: CASSLVGWGLEKTQYF
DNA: TGTGCCAGCAGTTTGGTGGGATGGGGGCTCGAAAAGACCCAGTACTTC

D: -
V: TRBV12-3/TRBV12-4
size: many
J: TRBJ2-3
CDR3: CASSLGGASTDTQYF
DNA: TGTGCCAGCAGTTTAGGCGGGGCTAGCACAGATACGCAGTATTTT

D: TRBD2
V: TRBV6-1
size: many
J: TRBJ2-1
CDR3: CASSEAPSGRAINEQFF
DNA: TGTGCCAGCAGTGAAGCGCCTAGCGGGAGGGCCATCAATGAGCAGTTCTTC

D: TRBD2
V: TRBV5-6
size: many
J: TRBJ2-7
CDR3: CASSEAYRTSNYEQYF
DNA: TGTGCCAGCAGCGAAGCTTACCGGACTAGCAACTACGAGCAGTACTTC

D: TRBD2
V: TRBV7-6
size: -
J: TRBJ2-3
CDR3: CASSLALAGGADTQYF
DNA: TGTGCCAGCAGCTTAGCGCTAGCGGGAGGCGCAGATACGCAGTATTTT

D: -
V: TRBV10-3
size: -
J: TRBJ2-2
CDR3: CAIRASTNTGELFF
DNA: TGTGCCATCAGGGCTAGCACGAACACCGGGGAGCTGTTTTTT

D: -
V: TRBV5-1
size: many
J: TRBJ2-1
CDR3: CASSSVSSSYNEQFF
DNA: TGCGCCAGCAGCTCCGTTAGCAGCTCCTACAATGAGCAGTTCTTC

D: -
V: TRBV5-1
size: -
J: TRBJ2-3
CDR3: CASSLGGYSASDTQYF
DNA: TGCGCCAGCAGCTTGGGAGGCTATTCGGCATCAGATACGCAGTATTTT

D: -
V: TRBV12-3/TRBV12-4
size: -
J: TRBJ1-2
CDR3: CASSRDAGGYGYTF
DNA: TGTGCCAGCAGTCGGGACGCCGGGGGCTATGGCTACACCTTC

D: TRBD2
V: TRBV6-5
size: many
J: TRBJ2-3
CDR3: CASSYSGRGGTDTQYF
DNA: TGTGCCAGCAGTTACTCGGGTCGGGGGGGCACAGATACGCAGTATTTT

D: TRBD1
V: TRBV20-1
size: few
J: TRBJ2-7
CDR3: CSARNALGQPYEQYF
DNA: TGCAGTGCTAGAAATGCGTTGGGACAGCCCTACGAGCAGTACTTC

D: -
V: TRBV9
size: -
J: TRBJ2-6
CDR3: CASSVADRPSSGANVLTF
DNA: TGTGCCAGCAGCGTAGCTGACAGGCCAAGCTCTGGGGCCAACGTCCTGACTTTC

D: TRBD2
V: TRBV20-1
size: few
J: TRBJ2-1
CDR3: CSASVLAGRGEQFF
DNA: TGCAGTGCTAGCGTTCTAGCGGGAAGGGGTGAGCAGTTCTTC

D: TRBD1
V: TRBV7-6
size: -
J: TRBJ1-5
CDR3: CASSQSTGSYQPQHF
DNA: TGTGCCAGCAGCCAGTCGACAGGGAGCTATCAGCCCCAGCATTTT

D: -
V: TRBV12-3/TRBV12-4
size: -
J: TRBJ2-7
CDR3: CASSLGLGGPYF
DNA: TGTGCCAGCAGTTTAGGGCTTGGAGGTCCGTACTTC

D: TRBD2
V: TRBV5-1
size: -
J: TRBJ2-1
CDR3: CASSRAGTSGSLSLYNEQFF
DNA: TGCGCCAGCAGCCGCGCCGGGACTAGCGGGAGTTTATCCCTCTACAATGAGCAGTTCTTC

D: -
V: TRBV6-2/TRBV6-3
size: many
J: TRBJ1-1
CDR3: CASKPEGRVPEAFF
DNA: TGTGCCAGCAAACCCGAGGGCAGGGTACCTGAAGCTTTCTTT

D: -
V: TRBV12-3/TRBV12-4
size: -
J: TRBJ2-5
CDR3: CAIPSGASEETQYF
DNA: TGTGCCATCCCCTCAGGGGCATCCGAAGAGACCCAGTACTTC

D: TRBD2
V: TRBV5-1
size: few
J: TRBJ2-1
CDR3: CASSAASGGGYNEQFF
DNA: TGCGCCAGCAGCGCCGCGAGCGGGGGAGGGTACAATGAGCAGTTCTTC

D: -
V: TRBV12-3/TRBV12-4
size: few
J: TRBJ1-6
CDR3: CASSSQGHNSPLHF
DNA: TGTGCCAGCAGTTCACAGGGTCATAATTCACCCCTCCACTTT

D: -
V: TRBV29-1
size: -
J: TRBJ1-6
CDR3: CSVSGRENSPLHF
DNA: TGCAGCGTTAGTGGACGGGAAAATTCACCCCTCCACTTT

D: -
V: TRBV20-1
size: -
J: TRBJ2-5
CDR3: CSARPALETQYF
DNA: TGCAGTGCCCGACCTGCGCTGGAGACCCAGTACTTC

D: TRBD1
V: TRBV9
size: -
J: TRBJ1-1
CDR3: CASSVATGTLNTEAFF
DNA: TGTGCCAGCAGCGTAGCGACAGGGACCTTGAACACTGAAGCTTTCTTT

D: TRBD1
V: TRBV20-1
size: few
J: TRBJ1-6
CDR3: CSVLPGQRYSPLHF
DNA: TGCAGTGTACTACCGGGACAGAGATATTCACCCCTCCACTTT

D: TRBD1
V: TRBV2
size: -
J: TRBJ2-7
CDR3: CASSRDRGDGEQYF
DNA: TGTGCCAGCAGTCGAGACAGGGGAGACGGCGAGCAGTACTTC

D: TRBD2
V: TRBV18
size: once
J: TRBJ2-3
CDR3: CASSPPGLVRDTQYF
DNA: TGTGCCAGCTCACCACCCGGACTAGTTAGGGATACGCAGTATTTT

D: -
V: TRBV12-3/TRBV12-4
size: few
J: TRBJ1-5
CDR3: CASSPTGPSNQPQHF
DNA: TGTGCCAGCAGTCCTACGGGCCCCAGCAATCAGCCCCAGCATTTT

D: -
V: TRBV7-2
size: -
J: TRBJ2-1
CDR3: CASFLNEQFF
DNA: TGTGCCAGCTTTCTCAATGAGCAGTTCTTC

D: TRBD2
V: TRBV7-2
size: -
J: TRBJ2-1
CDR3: CASSYPREAIYNEQFF
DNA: TGTGCCAGCAGCTACCCTCGGGAGGCAATTTACAATGAGCAGTTCTTC

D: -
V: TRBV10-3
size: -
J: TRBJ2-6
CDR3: CATLVVGALISGANVLTF
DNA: TGTGCCACCCTGGTAGTGGGGGCCTTGATCTCTGGGGCCAACGTCCTGACTTTC

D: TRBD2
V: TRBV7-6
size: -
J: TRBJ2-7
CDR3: CASSAILAGGRNEQYF
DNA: TGTGCCAGCAGCGCGATCCTAGCGGGGGGTAGGAACGAGCAGTACTTC

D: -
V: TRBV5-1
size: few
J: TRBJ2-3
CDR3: CASGPGTFTDTQYF
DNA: TGCGCCAGCGGTCCCGGGACGTTTACAGATACGCAGTATTTT

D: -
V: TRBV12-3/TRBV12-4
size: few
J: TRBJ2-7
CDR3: CASSSRARSYEQYF
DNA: TGTGCCAGCAGTTCCCGGGCTCGATCCTACGAGCAGTACTTC

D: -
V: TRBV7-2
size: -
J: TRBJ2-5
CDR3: CASSRGSTGTKTQYF
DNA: TGTGCCAGCAGCCGCGGATCAACAGGGACAAAGACCCAGTACTTC

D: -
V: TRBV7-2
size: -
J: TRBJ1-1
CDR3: CASSPRTIMNTEAFF
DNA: TGTGCCAGCAGCCCACGGACAATCATGAACACTGAAGCTTTCTTT

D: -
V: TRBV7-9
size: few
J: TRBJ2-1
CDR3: CASTSTGPNEQFF
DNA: TGTGCCAGCACCTCGACGGGACCCAATGAGCAGTTCTTC

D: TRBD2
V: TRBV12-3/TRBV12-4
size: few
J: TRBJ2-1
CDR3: CASSLKRLAGVRGEQFF
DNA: TGTGCCAGCAGTTTAAAGCGATTAGCGGGAGTCCGCGGTGAGCAGTTCTTC

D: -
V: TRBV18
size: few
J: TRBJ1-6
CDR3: CASSQTGVNSPLHF
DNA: TGTGCCAGCTCACAAACAGGAGTTAATTCACCCCTCCACTTT

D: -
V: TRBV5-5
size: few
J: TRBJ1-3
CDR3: CASSDRAIGNTIYF
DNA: TGTGCCAGCAGCGACCGGGCAATTGGAAACACCATATATTTT